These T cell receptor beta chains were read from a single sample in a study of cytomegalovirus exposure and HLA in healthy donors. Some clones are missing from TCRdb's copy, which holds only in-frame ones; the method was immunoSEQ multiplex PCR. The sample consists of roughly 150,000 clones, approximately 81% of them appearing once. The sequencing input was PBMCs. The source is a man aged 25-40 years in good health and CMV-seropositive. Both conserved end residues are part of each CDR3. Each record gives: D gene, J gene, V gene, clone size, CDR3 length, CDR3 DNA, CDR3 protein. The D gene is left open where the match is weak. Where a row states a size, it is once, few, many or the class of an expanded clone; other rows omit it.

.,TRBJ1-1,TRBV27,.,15,TGTGCCAGCGTTCCCAAACCCCACAGAGACACTGAAGCTTTCTTT,CASVPKPHRDTEAFF
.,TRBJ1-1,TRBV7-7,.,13,TGTGCCAGCAGCTTAGGTCCCGGGTATGAAGCTTTCTTT,CASSLGPGYEAFF
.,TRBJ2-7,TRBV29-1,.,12,TGCAGCGTTAAGGCAGGGGTCTACGAGCAGTACTTC,CSVKAGVYEQYF
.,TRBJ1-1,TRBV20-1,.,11,TGCAGTGCTTCCCGGGACACTGAAGCTTTCTTT,CSASRDTEAFF
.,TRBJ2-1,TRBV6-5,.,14,TGTGCCAGCAGTGCTCGGGGTTCCTACAATGAGCAGTTCTTC,CASSARGSYNEQFF
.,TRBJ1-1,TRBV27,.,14,TGTGCCAGCAGCTCACAGGAGTATAACACTGAAGCTTTCTTT,CASSSQEYNTEAFF
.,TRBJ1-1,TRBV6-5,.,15,TGTGCCAGCAGTTACGGCGGCGGCCTGAACACTGAAGCTTTCTTT,CASSYGGGLNTEAFF
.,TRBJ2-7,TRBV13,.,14,TGTGCCAGCAGCCCCACACAATTCTCCTACGAGCAGTACTTC,CASSPTQFSYEQYF
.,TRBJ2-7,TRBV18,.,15,TGTGCCAGCTCACCAAGTACGCAACAGGGTTACGAGCAGTACTTC,CASSPSTQQGYEQYF
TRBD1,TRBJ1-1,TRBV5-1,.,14,TGCGCCAGCAGCTCAGACAGGGGGCCCCCAGAAGCTTTCTTT,CASSSDRGPPEAFF
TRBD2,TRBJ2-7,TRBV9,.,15,TGTGCCAGCAGCGTAGATGCGGGACTAGCGGGCGAGCAGTACTTC,CASSVDAGLAGEQYF
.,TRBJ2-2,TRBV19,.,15,TGTGCCAGTAGTATCGGGGGGCTGGCCACCGGGGAGCTGTTTTTT,CASSIGGLATGELFF
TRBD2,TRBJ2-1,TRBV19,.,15,TGTGCCAGTAGACCGGGACTAGCGGGAAGTCGGGGGCAGTTCTTC,CASRPGLAGSRGQFF
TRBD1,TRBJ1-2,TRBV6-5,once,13,TGTGCCAGCACCGAATGGACAGGGGAAGGCTACACCTTC,CASTEWTGEGYTF
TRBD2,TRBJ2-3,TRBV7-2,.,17,TGTGCCAGCAGCCCGCCGACTAGCGGGGGGGCACGAGATACGCAGTATTTT,CASSPPTSGGARDTQYF
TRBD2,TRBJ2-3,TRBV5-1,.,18,TGCGCCAGCAGCTTGGGGCGAACTGCGCGGGAGAACACAGATACGCAGTATTTT,CASSLGRTARENTDTQYF
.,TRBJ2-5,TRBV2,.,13,TGTGCCAGCAAGGTAAACGGGCAAGAGACCCAGTACTTC,CASKVNGQETQYF
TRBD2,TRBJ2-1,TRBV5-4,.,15,TGTGCCAGCAGCTTGTGGGGGACTAGCGGCAATGAGCAGTTCTTC,CASSLWGTSGNEQFF
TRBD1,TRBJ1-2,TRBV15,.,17,TGTGCCACCAGCAGGATTGGGACAGGGGTGCCCTACTATGGCTACACCTTC,CATSRIGTGVPYYGYTF
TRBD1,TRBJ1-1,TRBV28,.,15,TGTGCCAGCAGTACCCCGACAGGGGTAGGGACTGAAGCTTTCTTT,CASSTPTGVGTEAFF
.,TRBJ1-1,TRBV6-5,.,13,TGTGCCAGCAGTTACTCCGAGTGGGGCGAAGCTTTCTTT,CASSYSEWGEAFF
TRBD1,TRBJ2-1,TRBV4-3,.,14,TGCGCCAGCAGCCTCCGGGACAGCTCGGGGGAGCAGTTCTTC,CASSLRDSSGEQFF
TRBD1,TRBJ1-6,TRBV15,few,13,TGTGCCACCGCGACAGGGGGGAATTCACCCCTCCACTTT,CATATGGNSPLHF
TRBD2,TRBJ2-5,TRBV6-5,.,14,TGTGCCAGCAGGCGTGGACTAGCGGAAGAGACCCAGTACTTC,CASRRGLAEETQYF
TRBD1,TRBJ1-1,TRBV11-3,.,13,TGTGCCAGCAGCCCGACAGGGAGCGAAGAAGCTTTCTTT,CASSPTGSEEAFF
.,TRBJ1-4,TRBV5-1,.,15,TGCGCCAGCAGCTTGGACGCGACAGTCAGTGAAAAACTGTTTTTT,CASSLDATVSEKLFF
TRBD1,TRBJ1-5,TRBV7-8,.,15,TGTGCCAGCAGCTTCCTACAGGGGGCCGATCAGCCCCAGCATTTT,CASSFLQGADQPQHF
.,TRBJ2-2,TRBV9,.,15,TGTGCCAGCAGCGTAGGAGGGATTGACACCGGGGAGCTGTTTTTT,CASSVGGIDTGELFF
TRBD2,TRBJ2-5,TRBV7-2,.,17,TGTGCCAGCAGCGCGCGCCTCCTAGCGGGGGGGCTGAAGACCCAGTACTTC,CASSARLLAGGLKTQYF
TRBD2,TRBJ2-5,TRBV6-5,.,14,TGTGCCAGCAGAGGACTAGCGGGAGGAGAGACCCAGTACTTC,CASRGLAGGETQYF
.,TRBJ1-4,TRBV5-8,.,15,TGTGCCAGCAGCCCCCAGTATGATACTAATGAAAAACTGTTTTTT,CASSPQYDTNEKLFF
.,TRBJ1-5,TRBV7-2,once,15,TGTGCCAGCAGCTTAAACGGGCAGGGGAGTTGGCCCCAGCATTTT,CASSLNGQGSWPQHF
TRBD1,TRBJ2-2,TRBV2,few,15,TGTGCCAGCAGGAGGACAGGGGGAAACACCGGGGAGCTGTTTTTT,CASRRTGGNTGELFF
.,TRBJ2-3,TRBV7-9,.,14,TGTGCCAGCAGCTGGGGCTTCTCCACAGATACGCAGTATTTT,CASSWGFSTDTQYF
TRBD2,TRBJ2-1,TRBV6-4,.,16,TGTGCCAGCAGTGACACGTACGGTAGCGGGGACAATGAGCAGTTCTTC,CASSDTYGSGDNEQFF
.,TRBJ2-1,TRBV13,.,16,TGTGCCAGCAGCCCGCCCGGGGGGCCCTCCTACAATGAGCAGTTCTTC,CASSPPGGPSYNEQFF
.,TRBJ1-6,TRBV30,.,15,TGTGCCTGGAGTAGGGGGAGCTCCTATAATTCACCCCTCCACTTT,CAWSRGSSYNSPLHF
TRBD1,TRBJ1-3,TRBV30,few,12,TGTGCCTGGACGGGACAGGGAAAGACCATATATTTT,CAWTGQGKTIYF
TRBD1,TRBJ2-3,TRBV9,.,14,TGTGCCAGCAGCATTAGGACAGGTGATGTCGCGCAGTATTTT,CASSIRTGDVAQYF
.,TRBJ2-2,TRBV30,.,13,TGTGCCTGGTTTAACACGGCGGCCGGGGAGCTGTTTTTT,CAWFNTAAGELFF
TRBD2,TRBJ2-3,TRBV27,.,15,TGTGCCAGCAGTTTTAGCGGGAGTATTCCAGATACGCAGTATTTT,CASSFSGSIPDTQYF